Below, one T cell receptor (beta chain) is given with its context. Antigen unknown. V was clipped by 3 bases and J by 4 bases, with 10 bases between them. CDR3 length equals 13 residues. Germline loops: CDR1 SGDLS, CDR2 YYNGEE. This record belongs to a study of T cell responses to AZD1222 COVID-19 vaccine. Study as a whole: Pooling of second doses given at about 4 or about 12 weeks was done. General study findings and limits: Following two doses of AZD1222, Spike-specific TCR breadth and depth rose. Without day 14 samples, only post-peak T cell repertoires were studied. The donors showed a predominance of white British ancestry and of females, with possible underestimation of clonal diversity.

The table came from immunoSEQ multiplex PCR; TCRdb's copy has only in-frame clones and leaves some out. The sample has approximately 120,000 clones; roughly 90% are singletons. This specimen consisted of peripheral blood, obtained on day 0 of AZD1222 vaccination. The chain joins TRBV9 to TRBJ1-1; no firm D call. This sequence was found in an adult in good health. Here the CDR3 reads CASSANRGTEAFF. Written as DNA, the CDR3 is TGTGCCAGCAGCGCAAACCGGGGCACTGAAGCTTTCTTT.